What follows are 12 T cell receptor beta chains derived from one specimen sequenced in a study of T cell responses to AZD1222 COVID-19 vaccine. The data were produced by immunoSEQ multiplex PCR, yet TCRdb's version contains in-frame clones alone and is incomplete. This table holds some 190,000 clones, 85% to 95% found once. Source: peripheral blood, taken 28 days after the second AZD1222 dose. The source of these receptors is an adult who received the AZD1222 COVID-19 vaccine.

V usage is TRBV5-1 and J usage is TRBJ1-4; D unclear. V was cut by 3 bases and J by 0 bases, with 6 bases left in between. This CDR3 contains 14 residues. Germline loops: CDR1 SGHRS, CDR2 YFSETQ. CDR3 region: CASSWGSTNEKLFF. CDR3 DNA: TGCGCCAGCAGCTGGGGTTCAACTAATGAAAAACTGTTTTTT.

V is TRBV7-9 and J is TRBJ1-1; a possible D gene is TRBD1 (6 bases). Germline CDR1 is SEHNR and CDR2 is FQNEAQ (reference sequence). Trimming took off 1 base at V and 4 bases at J, with 13 bases between the two ends. The CDR3 covers 15 residues. The CDR3 protein is CASSLDWGRGTEAFF. In nucleotides, the CDR3 is TGTGCCAGCAGCTTAGATTGGGGCAGGGGCACTGAAGCTTTCTTT. The complete variable domain, with remaining parts taken from reference TRBV7-9 and TRBJ1-1, reads DTGVSQNPRHKITKRGQNVTFRCDPISEHNRLYWYRQTLGQGPEFLTYFQNEAQLEKSRLLSDRFSAERPKGSFSTLEIQRTEQGDSAMYLCASSLDWGRGTEAFFGQGTRLTVV.

CDR3 sequence reads: CASSLPPNTEAFF. CDR3 DNA sequence: TGTGCCAGCAGTTTACCTCCGAACACTGAAGCTTTCTTT. This chain connects TRBV12-3 or TRBV12-4 to TRBJ1-1; D is undetermined. V lost 2 bases and J lost 1, with 5 bases in between. The CDR3 length is 13 residues.

CDR3 in DNA: TGTGCCAGCAGCTTATACGGGGGGGATAATTCACCCCTCCACTTT. It codes for CASSLYGGDNSPLHF. The chain joins TRBV7-3 to TRBJ1-6, with a tentative D call TRBD1 (5 bases). The V and J ends lost 2 bases and 5 bases respectively, with 10 bases between them. This CDR3 has 15 residues. Germline V gives CDR1 SGHTA, CDR2 FQGTGA.

The rearrangement links TRBV18 to TRBJ1-4; no definite D call. V lost 0 bases to trimming and J lost 0 bases, with 5 bases between them. Germline V gene data show CDR1 as KGHSH and CDR2 as LQKENI. CDR3 length equals 15 residues. The CDR3 protein is CASSPPGSTNEKLFF. The CDR3 DNA sequence: TGTGCCAGCTCACCACCGGGGTCAACTAATGAAAAACTGTTTTTT.

This chain connects TRBV7-8 to TRBJ2-1; D remains unclear. V lost 5 bases and J lost 5, with 16 bases in between. The CDR3 sequence is 15 residues long. The germline gives CDR1 SGHVS, CDR2 FQNEAQ. The CDR3 DNA follows: TGTGCCAGCAGCCCCGACCGCGTGCTAAACAATGAGCAGTTCTTC. Protein sequence: CASSPDRVLNNEQFF.

The V and J genes are TRBV27 and TRBJ2-4; maybe TRBD2 (5 bases). The CDR3 sequence is 16 residues long. Looked up from germline, CDR1 is MNHEY and CDR2 is SMNVEV (reference sequence). V lost 5 bases to trimming and J lost 1 base, with 15 bases between them. CDR3 in DNA: TGTGCCAGCAGTCCCCGGCCGGGATGGGCCAAAAACATTCAGTACTTC. Translated, it gives CASSPRPGWAKNIQYF.

The chain carries TRBV7-8 and TRBJ1-3; D uncertain. CDR3 length equals 16 residues. The germline V gene has CDR1 SGHVS and CDR2 FQNEAQ. The ends were cut back, 2 bases at V and 0 bases at J, with 11 bases in the middle. CDR3 coding DNA: TGTGCCAGCAGCTTACAACGTCGACACTCTGGAAACACCATATATTTT. Translated, it gives CASSLQRRHSGNTIYF.

V usage is TRBV7-3 and J usage is TRBJ1-1; D ambiguous. V lost 5 bases and J 8 bases, leaving 15 bases between the germline ends. The CDR3 consists of 13 residues. Germline V lookup: CDR1 SGHTA, CDR2 FQGTGA. CDR3 amino acids: CASSNPRSGEAFF. CDR3 DNA sequence: TGTGCCAGCAGCAATCCCCGTAGCGGCGAAGCTTTCTTT.

A few counts support this clone. The chain combines TRBV15 with TRBJ1-2, with D possibly TRBD1 on 5 matching bases. From germline, CDR1 is LNHNV and CDR2 YYDKDF (reference sequence). Trimming left V 2 bases short and J 5 bases short, with 12 bases between. The CDR3 extends over 14 amino acids. The CDR3 sequence: CATSRQGQRYGYTF. In nucleotides, the CDR3 is TGTGCCACCAGCAGACAAGGACAAAGATATGGCTACACCTTC.

V and J are TRBV7-2 and TRBJ1-3; D is undetermined. Germline CDR1 SGHTA, CDR2 FQGNSA. The CDR3 contains 14 residues. V was shortened by 3 bases and J by 6 bases, with 12 bases between the two germline ends. Here the CDR3 DNA reads TGTGCCAGCAGCTTCGGAGAGACCATAAACACCATATATTTT. It yields the protein CASSFGETINTIYF.

The chain joins TRBV5-1 to TRBJ2-7; 9 nucleotides match TRBD2. Germline assignment: CDR1 SGHRS and CDR2 YFSETQ. V lost 4 bases, J lost 3 bases, and 8 bases stayed unmatched. The CDR3 loop spans 15 amino acids. The CDR3 spells CASSDLAGTLYEQYF. Written as DNA, the CDR3 is TGCGCCAGCAGCGACCTAGCGGGAACCCTCTACGAGCAGTACTTC.